Listed below are T cell receptor beta chains from one sample, sequenced in a study of blood T cell repertoires in COVID-19. Some clones are missing from TCRdb's copy, which holds only in-frame ones; the method was immunoSEQ multiplex PCR. The table includes approximately 32,000 clones, approximately 90% detected once. Specimen: peripheral blood. These receptors all stem from a man aged 60-69 years with acute or convalescent COVID-19. Each CDR3 is given with its conserved first and last residue. The D gene is left open where the match is weak. Some rows mark clone size as missing; the rest say once, few, many or name a class of expanded clone.

clone size,J gene,D gene,V gene,CDR3 DNA,CDR3 protein
.,TRBJ2-1,TRBD1,TRBV19,TGTGCCAGTAGTCCGTGGGACAGGGGGCGTGAGCAGTTCTTC,CASSPWDRGREQFF
.,TRBJ2-3,.,TRBV6-5,TGTGCCAGCAGAAAGGCGGGAAATACAGATACGCAGTATTTT,CASRKAGNTDTQYF
.,TRBJ1-1,.,TRBV7-9,TGTGCCAGCAGCTTAGCGCGGCAGGGCCACGCTTTCTTT,CASSLARQGHAFF
.,TRBJ1-3,.,TRBV5-1,TGCGCCAGCAGCTTCGGCAGGCTCTTCGCCAGCTCTGGAAACACCATATATTTT,CASSFGRLFASSGNTIYF
.,TRBJ2-1,TRBD2,TRBV11-2,TGTGCCAGCAGCTCCCGAACTTATAGCGGGAGAACCTACAATGAGCAGTTCTTC,CASSSRTYSGRTYNEQFF
once,TRBJ1-2,.,TRBV6-5,TGTGCCAGCAGTTACTCGAGCAGGGGTGGCTACACCTTC,CASSYSSRGGYTF
.,TRBJ1-2,.,TRBV5-1,TGCGCCAGCAGCTTGGAGAGCACAGGTCCTGCGGATGGCTACACCTTC,CASSLESTGPADGYTF
.,TRBJ1-3,.,TRBV11-3,TGTGCCAGCAGCTTAGCGGGTACCCCTGGAAACACCATATATTTT,CASSLAGTPGNTIYF
.,TRBJ1-5,.,TRBV6-1,TGTGCCAGCAGTGAATTGGTGACTTGGAATCAGCCCCAGCATTTT,CASSELVTWNQPQHF
.,TRBJ2-1,TRBD2,TRBV29-1,TGCAGCGCAACGACTAGCGGGGTCTACAATGAGCAGTTCTTC,CSATTSGVYNEQFF
.,TRBJ2-5,.,TRBV5-4,TGTGCCAGCAGCTTGGAACTCACCCAAGAGACCCAGTACTTC,CASSLELTQETQYF
.,TRBJ2-3,TRBD2,TRBV7-6,TGTGCCAGCAGCCCCGGACTAGCGGAGGAAAGCACAGATACGCAGTATTTT,CASSPGLAEESTDTQYF
.,TRBJ1-5,.,TRBV6-5,TGTGCCAGCAGTTACGCCCGCGGGGATCAGCCCCAGCATTTT,CASSYARGDQPQHF
.,TRBJ1-1,.,TRBV5-5,TGTGCCAGCAGCTCCGAACCCCGGACAGACCGTCCGGGATCTTTCTTT,CASSSEPRTDRPGSFF
.,TRBJ2-7,.,TRBV4-1,TGCGCCAGCAGCCAAGAGCCGGGTCGAAGCTACGAGCAGTACTTC,CASSQEPGRSYEQYF
.,TRBJ2-5,TRBD1,TRBV11-3,TGTGCCAGCAGCCACGGGACAGCAGATCAAGAGACCCAGTACTTC,CASSHGTADQETQYF
.,TRBJ1-4,.,TRBV11-3,TGTGCCAGCAGCTCCCAGGGAGGTAATGAAAAACTGTTTTTT,CASSSQGGNEKLFF
.,TRBJ1-1,.,TRBV27,TGTGCCAGCAGTAGGGGCGGAGTCCCGATTCTTGAAGCTTTCTTT,CASSRGGVPILEAFF
.,TRBJ2-1,.,TRBV7-2,TGTGCCAGCAGCTTAGCTAGCGGAACCTACAATGAGCAGTTCTTC,CASSLASGTYNEQFF
few,TRBJ1-1,.,TRBV5-6,TGTGCCAGTGGACAGATTTTGAACACTGAAGCTTTCTTT,CASGQILNTEAFF
.,TRBJ2-1,TRBD2,TRBV5-5,TGTGCCAGCAGCTTGCTGACTAGCGGAGCCTACAATGAGCAGTTCTTC,CASSLLTSGAYNEQFF
once,TRBJ2-1,.,TRBV24-1,TGTGCCACCAGTGCGTCGCAGGCGAGCTCCTACAATGAGCAGTTCTTC,CATSASQASSYNEQFF